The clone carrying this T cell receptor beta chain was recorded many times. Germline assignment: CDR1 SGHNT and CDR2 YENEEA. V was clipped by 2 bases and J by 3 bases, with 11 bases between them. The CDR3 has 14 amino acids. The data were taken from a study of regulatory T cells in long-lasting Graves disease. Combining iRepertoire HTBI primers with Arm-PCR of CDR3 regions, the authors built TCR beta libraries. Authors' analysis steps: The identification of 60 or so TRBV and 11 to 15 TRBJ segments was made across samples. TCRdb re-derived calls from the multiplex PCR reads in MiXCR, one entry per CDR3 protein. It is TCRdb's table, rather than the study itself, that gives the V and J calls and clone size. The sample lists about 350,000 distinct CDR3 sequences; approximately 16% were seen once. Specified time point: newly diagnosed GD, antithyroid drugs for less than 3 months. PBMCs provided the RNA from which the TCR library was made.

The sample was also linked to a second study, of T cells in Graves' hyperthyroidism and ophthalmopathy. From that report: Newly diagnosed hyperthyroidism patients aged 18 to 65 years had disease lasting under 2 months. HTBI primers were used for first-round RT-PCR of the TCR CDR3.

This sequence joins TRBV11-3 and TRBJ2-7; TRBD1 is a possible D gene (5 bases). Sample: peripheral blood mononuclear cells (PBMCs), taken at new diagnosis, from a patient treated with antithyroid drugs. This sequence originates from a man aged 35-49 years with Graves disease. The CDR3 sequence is CASSLQGASYEQYF. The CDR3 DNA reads TGTGCCAGCAGCTTACAAGGGGCCAGCTACGAGCAGTACTTC.